A selection of T cell receptor beta chains follows, all from one sample in a study of blood T cell repertoires in COVID-19. Sequenced by immunoSEQ multiplex PCR; TCRdb stores in-frame clones only, minus some. The table shows roughly 300,000 clones, with roughly 86% occurring only once. Material: peripheral blood. These receptors all come from a woman aged 45-59 years who had recovered from COVID-19. The CDR3 runs from the conserved cysteine through the conserved F or W. The D gene is left open where the match is weak. A row's size may be missing; if present it is once, few, many or a size class.

TRBJ2-7 TRBV28 NA TRBD1 TGTGCCAGCAGTCCTCGGGACAGTAGGGGTTTTAACTACGAGCAGTACTTC CASSPRDSRGFNYEQYF
TRBJ2-2 TRBV6-5 NA NA TGTGCCAGCAGTTCGTTTAGTGCGAACACCGGGGAGCTGTTTTTT CASSSFSANTGELFF
TRBJ1-3 TRBV9 NA NA TGTGCCAGCAGCGCCGACAGTGCTGGAAACACCATATATTTT CASSADSAGNTIYF
TRBJ1-2 TRBV2 once TRBD1 TGTGCCAGCAGTGAGGAGGGGGCGCTTGGCTACACCTTC CASSEEGALGYTF
TRBJ2-2 TRBV6-2/TRBV6-3 NA NA TGTGCCAGCAGCCGCCGCGCAGGGTCCGACGGGGAGCTGTTTTTT CASSRRAGSDGELFF
TRBJ1-4 TRBV5-8 NA NA TGTGCCAGCAGCTCACGGTCTGGACTAAATGAAAAACTGTTTTTT CASSSRSGLNEKLFF
TRBJ1-5 TRBV13 few NA TGTGCCAGCAGCCACAATCAGCCCCAGCATTTT CASSHNQPQHF
TRBJ1-6 TRBV27 NA TRBD1 TGTGCCAGCAGTTTTACCGGGACAGGGGGCGGCTATAATTCACCCCTCCACTTT CASSFTGTGGGYNSPLHF
TRBJ2-5 TRBV6-5 NA NA TGTGCCAGCAAAGGAGGCGGACCACAAGAGACCCAGTACTTC CASKGGGPQETQYF
TRBJ1-6 TRBV30 NA TRBD1 TGTGCCTGGCGGACAGGAAATAATTCACCCCTCCACTTT CAWRTGNNSPLHF
TRBJ1-4 TRBV6-5 NA TRBD1 TGTGCCAGCAAGTGGACAGGGCTTGAAAAACTGTTTTTT CASKWTGLEKLFF
TRBJ2-5 TRBV4-3 NA TRBD1 TGCGCCAGCAGCCAAGAGGGGACAGCACAAGAGACCCAGTACTTC CASSQEGTAQETQYF
TRBJ1-2 TRBV3-1/TRBV3-2 NA NA TGTGCCAGCAGCCAAGCCCATGGAGGCGGCTATGGCTACACCTTC CASSQAHGGGYGYTF
TRBJ2-1 TRBV3-1/TRBV3-2 once TRBD2 TGTGCCAGCAGCCTTTGGACTAGCGGGGGGTCTAGCTCCTACAATGAGCAGTTCTTC CASSLWTSGGSSSYNEQFF
TRBJ2-7 TRBV28 few NA TGTGCCAGCAAAGAGGAAGCGGTTACCTACGAGCAGTACTTC CASKEEAVTYEQYF
TRBJ2-2 TRBV3-1/TRBV3-2 NA TRBD1 TGTGCCAGCAGCCCCCGACAGGGGAACACCGGGGAGCTGTTTTTT CASSPRQGNTGELFF
TRBJ1-4 TRBV5-1 NA TRBD1 TGCGCCAGCAGCTCGACAGGGACGAATGAAAAACTGTTTTTT CASSSTGTNEKLFF
TRBJ2-1 TRBV10-1 NA NA TGCGCCAGCAGTGAGTCGAGTCGGGTCCGGCAGCCGTTCTTC CASSESSRVRQPFF
TRBJ1-1 TRBV6-5 once NA TGTGCCAGCAGTCCCTTAGACAGGCGGACTGAAGCTTTCTTT CASSPLDRRTEAFF
TRBJ2-7 TRBV3-1/TRBV3-2 NA NA TGTGCCAGCAGCCAGGCAGAATCCGAGCAGTACTTC CASSQAESEQYF